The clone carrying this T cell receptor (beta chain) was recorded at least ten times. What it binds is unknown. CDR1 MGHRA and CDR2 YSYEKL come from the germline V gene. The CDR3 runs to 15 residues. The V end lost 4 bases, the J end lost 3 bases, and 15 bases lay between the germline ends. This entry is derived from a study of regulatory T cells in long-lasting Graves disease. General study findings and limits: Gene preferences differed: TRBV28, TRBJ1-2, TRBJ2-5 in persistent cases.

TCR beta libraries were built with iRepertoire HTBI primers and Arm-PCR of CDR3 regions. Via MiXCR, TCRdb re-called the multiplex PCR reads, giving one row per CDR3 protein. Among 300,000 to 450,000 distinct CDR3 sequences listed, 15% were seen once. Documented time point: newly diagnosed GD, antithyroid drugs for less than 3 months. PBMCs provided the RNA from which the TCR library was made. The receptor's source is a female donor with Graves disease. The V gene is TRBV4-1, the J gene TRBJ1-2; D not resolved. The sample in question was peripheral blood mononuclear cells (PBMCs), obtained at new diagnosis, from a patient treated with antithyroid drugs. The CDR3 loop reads CASSLTPLLYYGYTF. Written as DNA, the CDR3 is TGCGCCAGCAGCCTCACACCATTACTCTACTATGGCTACACCTTC.